This note documents a single T cell receptor beta chain sequence. Generated by immunoSEQ multiplex PCR, the TCRdb table keeps only in-frame clones and is missing some. The sample records about 130,000 clones, 85% to 95% being singletons. The data stem from a study of control samples from healthy donors and cancer patients. The CDR3 is 14 amino acids. Looked up from germline, CDR1 is SGHAT and CDR2 is FQNNGV. Trimming took 5 bases from V and 3 from J, leaving 8 bases between them. The clonotype originates from a man aged 18-30 years in good health. The chain is built from TRBV11-2 and TRBJ1-6, with D hard to call. The sample was blood. DNA of the CDR3: TGTGCCAGCAGCAGACGGCACTATAATTCACCCCTCCACTTT. Its translation is CASSRRHYNSPLHF.